This T cell receptor (beta chain) was recorded in a study of cytomegalovirus exposure and HLA in healthy donors. CDR1 is SGDLS and CDR2 is YYNGEE in the germline V gene. There are 12 residues in the CDR3. Deletions cut 2 bases from V and 3 bases from J, with 3 bases between. As concerns this clone: Its antigen is unidentified.

Study findings and constraints: Specificity of three CMV-associated chains for CMV antigens was verified in vitro. Reportedly, diagnosis of cytomegalovirus status by the classifier showed high specificity and sensitivity. Overall, around 150 TCR beta chains were annotated as cytomegalovirus-associated.

The PCR ran on 60 Vbeta and 13 Jbeta primers. This table comes from immunoSEQ multiplex PCR, and its TCRdb copy is limited to in-frame clones, with some not included. The sample contains 150,000 to 200,000 clones, around 78% of which appear only once. The sequence came from a woman aged 30 to 39 in good health and CMV-seropositive. The rearrangement uses TRBV9 and TRBJ2-1, with D unresolved. Sequenced sample: PBMCs. The CDR3 DNA reads TGTGCCAGCAGCGTTAGCTACAATGAGCAGTTCTTC. As protein: CASSVSYNEQFF. Together with reference TRBV9 and TRBJ2-1, the CDR3 gives the full variable domain: DSGVTQTPKHLITATGQRVTLRCSPRSGDLSVYWYQQSLDQGLQFLIQYYNGEERAKGNILERFSAQQFPDLHSELNLSSLELGDSALYFCASSVSYNEQFFGPGTRLTVL.